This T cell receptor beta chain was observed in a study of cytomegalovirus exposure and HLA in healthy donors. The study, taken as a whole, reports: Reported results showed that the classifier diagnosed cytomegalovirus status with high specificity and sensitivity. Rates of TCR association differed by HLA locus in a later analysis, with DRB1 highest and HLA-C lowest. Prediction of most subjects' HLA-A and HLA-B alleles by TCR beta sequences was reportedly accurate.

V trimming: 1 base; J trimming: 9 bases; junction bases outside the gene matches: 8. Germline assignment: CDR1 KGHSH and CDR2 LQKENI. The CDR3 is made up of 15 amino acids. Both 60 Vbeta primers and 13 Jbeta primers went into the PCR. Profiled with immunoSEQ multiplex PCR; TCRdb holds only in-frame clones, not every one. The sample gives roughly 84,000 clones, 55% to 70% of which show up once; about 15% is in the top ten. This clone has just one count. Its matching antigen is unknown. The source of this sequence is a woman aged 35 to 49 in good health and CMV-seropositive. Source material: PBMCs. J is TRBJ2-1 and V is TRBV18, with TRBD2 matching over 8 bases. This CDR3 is CASSPQSREGGEQFF. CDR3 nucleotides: TGTGCCAGCTCACCACAGTCCCGGGAGGGCGGTGAGCAGTTCTTC.